The clone carrying this T cell receptor (beta chain) was seen ten or more times. Antigen specificity is unknown. CDR1 is DFQATT and CDR2 is SNEGSKA in the germline V gene (reference sequence). This CDR3 is 12 amino acids long. J lost 7 bases, V lost 3 bases, and 4 bases had no gene match. The data belong to a study of human T cells and chemical hapten exposure. Study details: Patients, chiefly female, had alopecia areata, totalis or universalis.

Findings of the study overall: Patch test scores rose with PT1 expanded TCR counts, a positive correlation. Expanded TCRs produced significantly more large CDR3 similarity clusters than controls did.

Individual cDNA molecules in this library carried unique molecular identifiers. TCRdb itself ran the RACE reads through MiXCR, one entry per CDR3 protein. The table lists about 42,000 distinct CDR3 sequences, approximately 9.6% of them singletons. Described time point: patch test 2, 6 weeks after DPC sensitization. The sample's treatment: therapeutic diphenylcyclopropenone sensitization with weekly scalp DPC. Total RNA was isolated from unfractionated whole blood. The J gene is TRBJ1-1, the V gene TRBV20-1; 8 nucleotides agree with TRBD1. The sample consisted of whole blood, taken in connection with sensitization to the hapten diphenylcyclopropenone (DPC). The TCR sequence derives from a woman aged 25 to 39 with alopecia areata. Some clones in this sample may be carry-over from other donors' samples. The CDR3 sequence: CSARRGQGEAFF. CDR3 coding DNA: TGCAGTGCTAGGCGCGGACAGGGTGAAGCTTTCTTT.